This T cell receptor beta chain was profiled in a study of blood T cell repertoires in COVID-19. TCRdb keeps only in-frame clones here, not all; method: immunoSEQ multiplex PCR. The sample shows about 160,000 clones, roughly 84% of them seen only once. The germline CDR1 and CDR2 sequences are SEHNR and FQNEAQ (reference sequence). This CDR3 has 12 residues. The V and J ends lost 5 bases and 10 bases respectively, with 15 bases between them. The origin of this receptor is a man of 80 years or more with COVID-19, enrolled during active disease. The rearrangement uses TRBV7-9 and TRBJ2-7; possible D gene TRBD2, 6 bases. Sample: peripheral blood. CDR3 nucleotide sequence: TGTGCCAGCAGCCCAGGAGGGACGCCCCAGTACTTC. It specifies CASSPGGTPQYF. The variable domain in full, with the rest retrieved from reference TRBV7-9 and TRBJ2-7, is DTGVSQNPRHKITKRGQNVTFRCDPISEHNRLYWYRQTLGQGPEFLTYFQNEAQLEKSRLLSDRFSAERPKGSFSTLEIQRTEQGDSAMYLCASSPGGTPQYFGPGTRLTVT.